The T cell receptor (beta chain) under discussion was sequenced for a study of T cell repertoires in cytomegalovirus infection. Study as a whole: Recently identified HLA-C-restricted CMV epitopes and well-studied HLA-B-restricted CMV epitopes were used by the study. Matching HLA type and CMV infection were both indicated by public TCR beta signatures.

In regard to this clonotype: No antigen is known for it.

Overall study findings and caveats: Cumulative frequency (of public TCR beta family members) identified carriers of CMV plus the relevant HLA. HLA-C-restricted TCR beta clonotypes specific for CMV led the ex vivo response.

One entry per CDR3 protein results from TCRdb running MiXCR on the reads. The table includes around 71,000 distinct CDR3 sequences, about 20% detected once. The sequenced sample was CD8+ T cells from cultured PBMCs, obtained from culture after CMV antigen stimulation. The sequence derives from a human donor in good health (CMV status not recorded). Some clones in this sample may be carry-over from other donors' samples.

CDR3 amino acids: CASSLRERDRAKNIQYF. The CDR3 DNA is TGTGCCAGCAGCTTAAGGGAGCGGGATCGAGCCAAAAACATTCAGTACTTC. V is TRBV7-8 and J is TRBJ2-4; TRBD2 aligns across 7 bases. Germline V gives CDR1 SGHVS, CDR2 FQNEAQ. This CDR3 is built from 17 residues. V lost 2 bases to trimming and J lost 0 bases; unmatched junction nucleotides: 7. The full variable domain, with the rest looked up from reference TRBV7-8 and TRBJ2-4, is GAGVSQSPRYKVAKRGQDVALRCDPISGHVSLFWYQQALGQGPEFLTYFQNEAQLDKSGLPSDRFFAERPEGSVSTLKIQRTQQEDSAVYLCASSLRERDRAKNIQYFGAGTRLSVL.